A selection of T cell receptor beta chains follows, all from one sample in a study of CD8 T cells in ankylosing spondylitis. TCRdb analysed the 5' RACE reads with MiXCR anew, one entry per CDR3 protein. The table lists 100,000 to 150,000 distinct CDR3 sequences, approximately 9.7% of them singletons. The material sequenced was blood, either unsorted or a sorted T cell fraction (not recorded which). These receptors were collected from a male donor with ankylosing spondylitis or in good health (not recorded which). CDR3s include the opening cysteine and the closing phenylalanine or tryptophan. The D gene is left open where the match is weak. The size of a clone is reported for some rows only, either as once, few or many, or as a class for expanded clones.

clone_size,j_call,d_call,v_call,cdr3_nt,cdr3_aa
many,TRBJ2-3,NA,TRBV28,TGTGCCAGCAGTTTGGCCAGGTCGAGAGATACGCAGTATTTT,CASSLARSRDTQYF
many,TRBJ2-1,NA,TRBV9,TGTGCCAGCAGCGTAGCTACGGCGGCCTACTACAATGAGCAGTTCTTC,CASSVATAAYYNEQFF
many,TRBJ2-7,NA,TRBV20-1,TGCAGTGCTAGAGATTACTTCCACAGTTACGAGCAGTACTTC,CSARDYFHSYEQYF
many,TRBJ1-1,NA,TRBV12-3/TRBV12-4,TGTGCCAGCAGGCGTGACACCGACGGCACTGAAGCTTTCTTT,CASRRDTDGTEAFF
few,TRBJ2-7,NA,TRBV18,TGTGCCAGCTCACCATCGGCAATCTACGAGCAGTACTTC,CASSPSAIYEQYF
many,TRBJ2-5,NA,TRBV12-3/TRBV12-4,TGTGCCAGCAGTTTACTAACCAGTCAAGAGACCCAGTACTTC,CASSLLTSQETQYF
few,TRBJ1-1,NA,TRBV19,TGTGCCAGTAGTAAAGCGACAGATATGAACACTGAAGCTTTCTTT,CASSKATDMNTEAFF
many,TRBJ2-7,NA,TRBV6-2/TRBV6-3,TGTGCCAGCAGTTACCCACCGGACGAGCAGTACTTC,CASSYPPDEQYF
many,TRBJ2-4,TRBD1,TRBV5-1,TGCGCCAGCAGCCTCGGACAGGGGAGCTATATTCAGTACTTC,CASSLGQGSYIQYF
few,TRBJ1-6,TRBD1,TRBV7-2,TGTGCCAGCAGCGAACGACAGGGGTCCTATAATTCACCCCTCCACTTT,CASSERQGSYNSPLHF
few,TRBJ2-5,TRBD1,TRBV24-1,TGTGCCACCAAAGGACAGGGGAAGATGGGAGAGACCCAGTACTTC,CATKGQGKMGETQYF
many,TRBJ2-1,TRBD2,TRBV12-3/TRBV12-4,TGTGCCAGCAGGGGGACTAGCGGGAGTTGGCAGTTCTTC,CASRGTSGSWQFF
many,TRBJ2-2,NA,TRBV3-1,TGTGCCAGCAGCCGCGCTGGGTTCGCCGGGGAGCTGTTTTTT,CASSRAGFAGELFF
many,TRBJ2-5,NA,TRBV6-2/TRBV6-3,TGTGCCAGCAGTTACTCGGAGGGGGCGCAGGGGGAGACCCAGTACTTC,CASSYSEGAQGETQYF
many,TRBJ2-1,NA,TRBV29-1,TGCAGCGCCGGCGACAATGAGCAGTTCTTC,CSAGDNEQFF
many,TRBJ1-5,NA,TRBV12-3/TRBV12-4,TGTGCCAGCAGTTTCCAACAGGGCAATCAGCCCCAGCATTTT,CASSFQQGNQPQHF
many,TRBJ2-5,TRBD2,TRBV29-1,TGCAGCGTTGTGGGGGGGCAAGAGACCCAGTACTTC,CSVVGGQETQYF
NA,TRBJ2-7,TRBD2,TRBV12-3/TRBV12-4,TGTGCCAGCAGTCCGCTAGCGGGATCTTCCTACGAGCAGTACTTC,CASSPLAGSSYEQYF
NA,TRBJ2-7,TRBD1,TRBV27,TGTGCCAGCAGAAAACCGGGACAGGGGTACGAGCAGTACTTC,CASRKPGQGYEQYF
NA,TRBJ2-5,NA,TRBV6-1,TGTGCCAGCACGGAGCCCGGGTCGGAGACCCAGTACTTC,CASTEPGSETQYF
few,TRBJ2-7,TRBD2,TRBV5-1,TGCGCCAGCAGCTTGCGTAGCGGGCCATCCTACGAGCAGTACTTC,CASSLRSGPSYEQYF
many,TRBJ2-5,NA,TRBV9,TGTGCCAGCAGCGTTGGGGGTCTCCAACAAGAGACCCAGTACTTC,CASSVGGLQQETQYF
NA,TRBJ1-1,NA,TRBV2,TGTGCCAGCACTTCCGAGGGGGACACTGAAGCTTTCTTT,CASTSEGDTEAFF
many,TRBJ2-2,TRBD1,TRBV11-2,TGTGCCAGCAGCTTCCGGACAGGGCCGCTCGGGGGCACCGGGGAGCTGTTTTTT,CASSFRTGPLGGTGELFF
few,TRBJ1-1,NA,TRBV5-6,TGTGCCAGCAGCTTGGTGGGTAGGACTGAAGCTTTCTTT,CASSLVGRTEAFF
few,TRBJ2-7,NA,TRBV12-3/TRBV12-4,TGTGCCAGCAGTTTGGGACTGGGGACTGAGGCGCAGTACTTC,CASSLGLGTEAQYF
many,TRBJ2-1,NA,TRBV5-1,TGCGCCAGCAGCTTGGCCCCCGACACGGAGCAGTTCTTC,CASSLAPDTEQFF
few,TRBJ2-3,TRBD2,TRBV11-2,TGTGCCAGTGCGGCCGGAGGAATACTAGCGGGGATAGGCACAGATACGCAGTATTTT,CASAAGGILAGIGTDTQYF
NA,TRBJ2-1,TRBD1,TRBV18,TGTGCCAGCTCACCACTGGGACAGAGCAATGAGCAGTTCTTC,CASSPLGQSNEQFF